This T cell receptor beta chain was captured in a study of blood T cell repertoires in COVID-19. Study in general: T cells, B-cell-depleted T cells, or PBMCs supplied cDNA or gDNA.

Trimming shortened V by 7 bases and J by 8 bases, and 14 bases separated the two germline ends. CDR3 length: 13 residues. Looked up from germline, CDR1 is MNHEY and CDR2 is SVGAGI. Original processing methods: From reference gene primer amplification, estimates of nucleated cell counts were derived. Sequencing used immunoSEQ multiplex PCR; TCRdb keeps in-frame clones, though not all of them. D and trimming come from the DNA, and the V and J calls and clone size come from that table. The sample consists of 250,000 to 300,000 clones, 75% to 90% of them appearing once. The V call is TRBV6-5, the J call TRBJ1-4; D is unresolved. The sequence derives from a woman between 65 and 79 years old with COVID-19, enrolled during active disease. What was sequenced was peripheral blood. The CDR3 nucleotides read TGTGCCAGCAAGTCGCTAGGGAGAGAAAAACTGTTTTTT. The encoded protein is CASKSLGREKLFF.